Below, 30 T cell receptor beta chains from the same sample are listed, as sequenced in a study of human T cells and chemical hapten exposure. Indicated time point: patch test 1, 2 weeks after DPC sensitization. Documented treatment: therapeutic diphenylcyclopropenone sensitization with weekly scalp DPC. TCRdb redid the calling of the RACE reads with MiXCR, one entry per CDR3 protein. The table shows 180,000 or so distinct CDR3 sequences, with under 25% occurring only once. Sequenced here: whole blood, sampled in connection with sensitization to the hapten diphenylcyclopropenone (DPC). Receptors were obtained from a woman aged 45-65 years with alopecia areata. Some clones in this sample may be carry-over from other donors' samples.

The chain uses TRBV7-3 and TRBJ1-3; the D is unclear. The CDR3 length is 16 residues. Per the germline V gene, CDR1 is SGHTA and CDR2 is FQGTGA. V lost 0 bases and J 0 bases, leaving 9 bases between the germline ends. CDR3 DNA: TGTGCCAGCAGCTTAACCGGACTCAACTCTGGAAACACCATATATTTT. Translation: CASSLTGLNSGNTIYF.

For this clonotype: One end of the junction varies from germline; a read error may be responsible. The chain joins TRBV7-9 to TRBJ2-7; D gene ambiguous. This CDR3 contains 14 residues. Germline assignment: CDR1 SEHNR and CDR2 FQNEAQ (reference sequence). The CDR3 loop is CANSLAQPAYEQYF. Written as DNA, the CDR3 is TGTGCCAACAGCTTAGCACAGCCCGCCTACGAGCAGTACTTC.

The rearrangement uses TRBV27 and TRBJ2-1; 7 bases are a match to TRBD2. The CDR3 is made up of 14 amino acids. V lost 2 bases to trimming and J lost 8 bases; unmatched junction nucleotides: 6. The germline gives CDR1 MNHEY, CDR2 SMNVEV (reference sequence). For the CDR3, the DNA is TGTGCCAGCAGTTTAGCGGGAGAATTCTATGAGCAGTTCTTC. This encodes CASSLAGEFYEQFF.

The sample holds many counts of this clonotype. This chain joins TRBV20-1 and TRBJ2-3, with 8 nucleotides matching TRBD2. Trimming cost V 0 bases and J 3 bases; bases outside gene matches: 8. From germline, CDR1 is DFQATT and CDR2 SNEGSKA (reference sequence). The CDR3 has 16 amino acids. CDR3 residues: CSARDHGRDVTDTQYF. The CDR3 nucleotides are TGCAGTGCTAGAGATCACGGGAGGGATGTGACAGATACGCAGTATTTT.

The J gene is TRBJ2-1, the V gene TRBV11-2; weak D call: TRBD1 (5 bases). Trimming removed 5 bases at V and 4 bases at J, with 15 bases between. The CDR3 is made up of 15 amino acids. Looked up from germline, CDR1 is SGHAT and CDR2 is FQNNGV. The CDR3 sequence is CASSRTTGEYNEQFF. The CDR3 DNA follows: TGTGCCAGCAGCCGGACAACCGGAGAATACAATGAGCAGTTCTTC.

The chain links TRBV29-1 to TRBJ1-1; weak D call: TRBD1 (6 bases). From germline, CDR1 is SQVTM and CDR2 ANQGSEA. The ends were cut back, 1 base at V and 4 bases at J, with 16 bases in the middle. The CDR3 is made up of 15 amino acids. The CDR3, as DNA: TGCAGCGTTGAAGCTGGGTACGGCAGGGGCACTGAAGCTTTCTTT. Protein product: CSVEAGYGRGTEAFF.

There are a few counts of this clonotype. The chain carries TRBV14 and TRBJ1-2; the D gene is possibly TRBD1 (6 bases). CDR3 length equals 12 residues. Looked up from germline, CDR1 is SGHDN and CDR2 is FVKESK. The ends were cut back, 4 bases at V and 7 bases at J, with 10 bases in the middle. This CDR3 is CASSPGQIGYTF. CDR3 sequence (DNA): TGTGCCAGCAGCCCCGGACAGATTGGCTACACCTTC.

This clonotype was counted only a few times. The chain uses TRBV29-1 and TRBJ1-2; a possible D gene is TRBD1 (5 bases). The CDR3 consists of 15 residues. Trimming took 4 bases from V and 0 from J, leaving 15 bases between them. Germline loops: CDR1 SQVTM, CDR2 ANQGSEA. The CDR3 spells CSVVLVGQSNYGYTF. DNA for the CDR3: TGCAGCGTTGTACTCGTAGGACAATCTAACTATGGCTACACCTTC.

This clonotype was seen repeatedly, ten times or more. The CDR3 sequence is CATSRSLSGREKTQYF. The CDR3 DNA sequence: TGTGCCACCAGCAGAAGTCTAAGCGGGAGGGAAAAGACCCAGTACTTC. V and J are TRBV15 and TRBJ2-5; TRBD2 matches at 10 bases. V was clipped by 2 bases and J by 6 bases; unmatched bases: 9. The CDR3 sequence is 16 residues long. Germline lookup yields CDR1 LNHNV and CDR2 YYDKDF (reference sequence).

This clonotype showed up just a few times. This chain joins TRBV18 and TRBJ2-5; 9 nucleotides align to TRBD1. Germline V lookup: CDR1 KGHSH, CDR2 LQKENI. The V and J ends lost 1 base and 5 bases, in that order; junction bases with no gene match: 20. This CDR3 is built from 20 residues. The CDR3 DNA reads as TGTGCCAGCTCACCACGGGCCGGGACAGGGCCCTTTAGCTCGGGCGAGACCCAGTACTTC. Translated: CASSPRAGTGPFSSGETQYF.

The CDR3 DNA reads TGCGCCAGCAGCTCGAGCGGGAGAGGGGCTACAGCCAAAAACATTCAGTACTTC. This sequence encodes CASSSSGRGATAKNIQYF. This chain joins TRBV5-1 and TRBJ2-4; 8 bases line up with TRBD2. The junction had 11 bases not matched to a gene; V was cut back by 3 bases and J by 0 bases. The CDR3 consists of 18 residues. CDR1 and CDR2 (germline): SGHRS, YFSETQ.

This clonotype showed up just a few times. The J gene is TRBJ1-1, the V gene TRBV5-1, with 10 nucleotides matching TRBD1. CDR3 length equals 18 residues. The V and J ends lost 0 bases and 1 base, in that order; junction bases with no gene match: 9. The germline CDR1 and CDR2 sequences are SGHRS and YFSETQ. Written as DNA, the CDR3 is TGCGCCAGCAGCTTGGGGGGGGAGACAGGGGGCAAGAACACTGAAGCTTTCTTT. Its translation is CASSLGGETGGKNTEAFF.

This chain uses TRBV6-1 with TRBJ1-4; no firm D call. The CDR3 length is 18 residues. The V end was cut by 1 base, the J end by 8 bases, with 23 bases between. CDR1 and CDR2 from the germline V gene are MNHNS and SASEGT. The DNA of the CDR3 is TGTGCCAGCAGTGAAGATTTTGTAGGACCACCTGAATCGGAAAAACTGTTTTTT. Its translation is CASSEDFVGPPESEKLFF.

The sample holds a few counts of this clonotype. The chain is built from TRBV7-8 and TRBJ2-1; no clear D gene. The CDR3 has 14 amino acids. Trimming removed 3 bases from V and 3 bases from J, with 9 bases in between. Per the germline V gene, CDR1 is SGHVS and CDR2 is FQNEAQ. The CDR3 coding sequence is TGTGCCAGCAGCTTTGGCAATAGCTACAATGAGCAGTTCTTC. It is translated as CASSFGNSYNEQFF.

In this sample, this clonotype turned up a few times. V gene TRBV18 combines with J gene TRBJ2-7; 8 bases line up with TRBD2. The CDR3 totals 15 residues. J was trimmed by 5 bases and V by 3 bases; bases with no gene match: 9. Germline CDR1 is KGHSH and CDR2 is LQKENI. DNA of the CDR3: TGTGCCAGCTCACCTCCTATAGCGGGAAGCGACGAGCAGTACTTC. Translated: CASSPPIAGSDEQYF. The full variable domain, in which reference TRBV18 and TRBJ2-7 provide the parts outside the CDR3, is NAGVMQNPRHLVRRRGQEARLRCSPMKGHSHVYWYRQLPEEGLKFMVYLQKENIIDESGMPKERFSAEFPKEGPSILRIQQVVRGDSAAYFCASSPPIAGSDEQYFGPGTRLTVT.

This clonotype was detected once. The chain employs TRBV18 and TRBJ2-3; the match to TRBD2 covers 9 bases. J gave up 7 bases and V 0 bases, and 5 bases lay outside the gene matches. The CDR3 has 15 residues. The germline V gene encodes CDR1 KGHSH and CDR2 LQKENI. The DNA of the CDR3 is TGTGCCAGCTCACCACCTAGCGGGAGAAGTTATACGCAGTATTTT. Amino acid sequence: CASSPPSGRSYTQYF.

The chain is built from TRBV11-2 and TRBJ2-5; 10 positions match TRBD2. J lost 4 bases, V lost 3 bases, and 5 bases had no gene match. Germline V gives CDR1 SGHAT, CDR2 FQNNGV. The CDR3 runs 15 residues. CDR3 sequence: CASSLNLAGVETQYF. CDR3 coding DNA: TGTGCCAGCAGCTTGAATCTAGCGGGGGTAGAGACCCAGTACTTC.

This clonotype appeared many times. This rearrangement joins TRBV4-1 to TRBJ1-6; D not resolved. The CDR3 is 13 residues long. CDR1 and CDR2 from the germline V gene are MGHRA and YSYEKL. V lost 0 bases, J lost 11 bases, and 8 bases lay in between. CDR3: CASSQEQGTPLHF. The CDR3, as DNA: TGCGCCAGCAGCCAAGAACAAGGGACACCCCTCCACTTT.

J is TRBJ2-7 and V is TRBV6-5, with TRBD2 identical over 7 bases. Germline lookup yields CDR1 MNHEY and CDR2 SVGAGI. The CDR3 has 14 amino acids. After removal of 2 bases from V and 0 bases from J, the junction contained 1 base not matched to a gene. CDR3 DNA sequence: TGTGCCAGCAGTTACGAGCGGGACTCCTACGAGCAGTACTTC. Translating gives CASSYERDSYEQYF.

Concerning this clonotype: The CDR3 end shows no conserved phenylalanine or tryptophan, and so a read error is likely. This chain joins TRBV12-3 or TRBV12-4 and TRBJ2-2, with 7 bases that match TRBD2. This CDR3 region has 15 residues. The trim removed 6 bases at V and 3 bases at J, leaving 7 bases unmatched. CDR3 in DNA: TGTGCCAGCAGCAAAGCGACTAGCTACACCGGGGAGCTGTTTTCT. Translation: CASSKATSYTGELFS.

This clonotype was seen a few times. CDR3: CASSPTGLAGAGTQYF. CDR3 in DNA: TGTGCCAGCAGCCCCACGGGACTAGCGGGTGCGGGTACCCAGTACTTC. The chain uses TRBV7-2 and TRBJ2-5; 12 nucleotides line up with TRBD2. J gave up 8 bases and V 5 bases, and 12 bases lay outside the gene matches. Germline V gene sequence: CDR1 SGHTA, CDR2 FQGNSA. The CDR3 runs to 16 residues.

The rearrangement joins TRBV12-3 or TRBV12-4 to TRBJ1-3; no firm D call. This CDR3 comprises 12 residues. V was clipped by 3 bases and J by 4 bases, with 4 bases between them. DNA of the CDR3: TGTGCCAGCAGTTTCGGGGGAAACACCATATATTTT. Encoded protein: CASSFGGNTIYF.

V and J are TRBV29-1 and TRBJ2-7, with D maybe TRBD1 (7 bases). Deletions cut 4 bases from V and 5 bases from J, with 9 bases between. The CDR3 consists of 11 residues. Germline lookup yields CDR1 SQVTM and CDR2 ANQGSEA. The CDR3 DNA is TGCAGCGTTGGGAGGGGGCACGAGCAGTACTTC. Its protein product is CSVGRGHEQYF.

This clonotype has more than one count but fewer than ten. The chain employs TRBV5-1 and TRBJ2-5, with 9 bases that match TRBD1. The ends lost 1 base at V and 1 base at J; junction bases unmatched: 2. This CDR3 is built from 15 residues. CDR1 SGHRS and CDR2 YFSETQ come from the germline V gene. The CDR3: CASSLMDRGQETQYF. The CDR3 DNA sequence: TGCGCCAGCAGCTTGATGGACAGGGGCCAAGAGACCCAGTACTTC. Based on the CDR3 plus reference TRBV5-1 and TRBJ2-5, the full variable domain is KAGVTQTPRYLIKTRGQQVTLSCSPISGHRSVSWYQQTPGQGLQFLFEYFSETQRNKGNFPGRFSGRQFSNSRSEMNVSTLELGDSALYLCASSLMDRGQETQYFGPGTRLLVL.

The chain joins TRBV12-3 or TRBV12-4 to TRBJ2-2, with D possibly being TRBD2 (5 bases). V lost 3 bases and J lost 7, with 18 bases in between. CDR3 length equals 16 residues. The CDR3 sequence: CASSLGYPARGGELFF. CDR3 DNA sequence: TGTGCCAGCAGTTTGGGCTATCCCGCCCGGGGCGGGGAGCTGTTTTTT.

The chain carries TRBV2 and TRBJ2-3; D unclear. CDR3 length: 15 residues. The germline gives CDR1 SNHLY, CDR2 FYNNEI. V was cut by 2 bases and J by 11 bases, with 20 bases left in between. CDR3 sequence: CASSELSPLGSQQYF. Here the CDR3 DNA reads TGTGCCAGCAGTGAACTCTCCCCCCTCGGATCTCAGCAGTATTTT.

The gene calls are TRBV6-5 and TRBJ1-1; 7 positions agree with TRBD1. J gave up 3 bases and V 4 bases, and 8 bases lay outside the gene matches. CDR1 MNHEY and CDR2 SVGAGI come from the germline V gene. CDR3 length: 15 amino acids. The CDR3 region has the DNA TGTGCCAGCAGTTCTTGGACAGGCCGGCACACTGAAGCTTTCTTT. Protein: CASSSWTGRHTEAFF.

This sequence joins TRBV11-1 and TRBJ2-3; TRBD2 is a possible D gene (6 bases). The CDR3 runs 15 residues. The germline CDR1 and CDR2 sequences are SGHAT and FQDESV (reference sequence). The V and J ends lost 4 bases and 2 bases respectively, with 13 bases between them. The CDR3 spells CASSSLGGITDTQYF. The CDR3 coding sequence is TGTGCCAGCAGCTCACTCGGAGGGATCACAGATACGCAGTATTTT.

The CDR3 loop reads CSGGDRGRTGELFF. The CDR3, as DNA: TGCAGCGGTGGGGACAGGGGGCGGACCGGGGAGCTGTTTTTT. V usage is TRBV29-1 and J usage is TRBJ2-2, with TRBD1 matching over 12 bases. The CDR3 spans 14 residues. CDR1 and CDR2 from the germline V gene are SQVTM and ANQGSEA. The V segment lost 7 bases and the J segment 5 bases; nucleotides outside the gene matches: 5.

This clonotype has a handful of counts. The V gene is TRBV19, the J gene TRBJ1-5; 7 bases map to TRBD1. The CDR3 consists of 13 residues. J was trimmed by 5 bases and V by 4 bases; bases with no gene match: 2. The germline V gene encodes CDR1 LNHDA and CDR2 SQIVND (reference sequence). The CDR3 loop is CASSSDRDQPQHF. CDR3 bases: TGTGCCAGTAGTAGCGACAGGGATCAGCCCCAGCATTTT.